This TCR beta chain was sequenced during a study of blood T cell repertoires in COVID-19. Overall study context: Material from acute and convalescent COVID-19 was sourced from the United States, Italy and Spain. T cells, B-cell-depleted T cells, or PBMCs provided the cDNA or gDNA that served as material.

The authors' processing: The authors estimated nucleated cell counts from reference gene primer amplification. Assay: immunoSEQ multiplex PCR; the TCRdb copy retains only in-frame clones and omits some. For V, J and clone size, that table is used; D and trimming come from the DNA. The sample has 350,000 to 400,000 clones; almost 90% are singletons. The clonotype comes from a man aged 18-30 years with active or convalescent COVID-19. Material: peripheral blood.

In nucleotides, the CDR3 is TGTGCCAGTGCGGGGCAGGGCTCCTACAATGAGCAGTTCTTC. Residues: CASAGQGSYNEQFF. V is TRBV19 and J is TRBJ2-1; tentatively, D is TRBD2 (6 bases). CDR1 and CDR2 from the germline V gene are LNHDA and SQIVND (reference sequence). This CDR3 has 14 amino acids. V shed 8 bases and J shed 0 bases, with 11 bases lying between them.